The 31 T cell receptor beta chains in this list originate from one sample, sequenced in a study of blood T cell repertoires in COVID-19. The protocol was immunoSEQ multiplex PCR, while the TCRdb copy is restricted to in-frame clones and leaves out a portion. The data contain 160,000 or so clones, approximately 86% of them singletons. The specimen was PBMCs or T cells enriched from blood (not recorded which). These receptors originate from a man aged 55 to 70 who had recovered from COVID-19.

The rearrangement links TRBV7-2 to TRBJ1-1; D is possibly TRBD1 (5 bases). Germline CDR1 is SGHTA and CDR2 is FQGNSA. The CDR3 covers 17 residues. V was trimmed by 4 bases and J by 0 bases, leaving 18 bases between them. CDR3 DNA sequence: TGTGCCAGCAGCTCACGACAGCTTACCACAGTGAACACTGAAGCTTTCTTT. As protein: CASSSRQLTTVNTEAFF.

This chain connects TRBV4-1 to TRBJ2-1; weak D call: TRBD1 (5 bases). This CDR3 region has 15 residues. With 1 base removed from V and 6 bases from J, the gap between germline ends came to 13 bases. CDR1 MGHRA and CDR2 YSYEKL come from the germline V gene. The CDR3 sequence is CASSQAPTVVNEQFF. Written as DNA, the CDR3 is TGCGCCAGCAGCCAAGCCCCGACAGTCGTCAATGAGCAGTTCTTC.

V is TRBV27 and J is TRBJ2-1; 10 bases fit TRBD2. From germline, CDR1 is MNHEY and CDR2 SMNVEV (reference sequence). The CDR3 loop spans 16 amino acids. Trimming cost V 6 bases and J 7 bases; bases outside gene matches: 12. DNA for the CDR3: TGTGCCAGCAGCCAGCGGGGGGGGGCGATGGTGAATGAGCAGTTCTTC. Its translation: CASSQRGGAMVNEQFF.

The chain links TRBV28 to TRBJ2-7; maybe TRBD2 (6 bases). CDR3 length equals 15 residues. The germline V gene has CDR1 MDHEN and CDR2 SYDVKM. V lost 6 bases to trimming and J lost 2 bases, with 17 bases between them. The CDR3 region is CASSSGGLGPYEQYF. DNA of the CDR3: TGTGCCAGCAGCTCCGGAGGGTTAGGTCCCTACGAGCAGTACTTC.

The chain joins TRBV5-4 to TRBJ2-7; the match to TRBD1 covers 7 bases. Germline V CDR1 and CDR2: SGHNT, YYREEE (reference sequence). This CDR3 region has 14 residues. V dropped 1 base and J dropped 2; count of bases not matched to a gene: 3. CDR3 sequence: CASSLQDRTYEQYF. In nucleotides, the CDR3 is TGTGCCAGCAGCTTGCAGGACAGGACCTACGAGCAGTACTTC.

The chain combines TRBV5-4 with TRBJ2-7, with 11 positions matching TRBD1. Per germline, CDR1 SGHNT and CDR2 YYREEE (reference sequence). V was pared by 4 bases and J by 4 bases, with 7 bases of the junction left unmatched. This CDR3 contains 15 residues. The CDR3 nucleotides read TGTGCCAGCAGCGTCCGGGACAGGGGGTTATACGAGCAGTACTTC. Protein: CASSVRDRGLYEQYF. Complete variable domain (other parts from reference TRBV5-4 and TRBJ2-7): ETGVTQSPTHLIKTRGQQVTLRCSSQSGHNTVSWYQQALGQGPQFIFQYYREEENGRGNFPPRFSGLQFPNYSSELNVNALELDDSALYLCASSVRDRGLYEQYFGPGTRLTVT.

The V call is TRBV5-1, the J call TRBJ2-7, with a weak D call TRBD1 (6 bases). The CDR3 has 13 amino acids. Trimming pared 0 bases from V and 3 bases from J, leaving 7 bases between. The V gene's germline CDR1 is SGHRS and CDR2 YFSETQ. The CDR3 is CASSLEDSYEQYF. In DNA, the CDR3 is TGCGCCAGCAGCTTGGAGGACAGCTACGAGCAGTACTTC.

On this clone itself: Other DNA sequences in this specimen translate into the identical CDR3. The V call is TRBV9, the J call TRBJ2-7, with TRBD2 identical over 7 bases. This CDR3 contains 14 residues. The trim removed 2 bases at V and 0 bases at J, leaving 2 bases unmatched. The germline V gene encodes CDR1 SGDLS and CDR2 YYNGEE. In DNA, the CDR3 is TGTGCCAGCAGCGTTGGCGGGAGCTCCTACGAGCAGTACTTC. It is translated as CASSVGGSSYEQYF.

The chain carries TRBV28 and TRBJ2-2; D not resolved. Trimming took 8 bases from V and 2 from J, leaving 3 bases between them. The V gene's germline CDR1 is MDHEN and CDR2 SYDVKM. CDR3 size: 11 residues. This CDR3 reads CASRNTGELFF. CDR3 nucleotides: TGTGCCAGCCGTAACACCGGGGAGCTGTTTTTT. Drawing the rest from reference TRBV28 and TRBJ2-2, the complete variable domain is DVKVTQSSRYLVKRTGEKVFLECVQDMDHENMFWYRQDPGLGLRLIYFSYDVKMKEKGDIPEGYSVSREKKERFSLILESASTNQTSMYLCASRNTGELFFGEGSRLTVL.

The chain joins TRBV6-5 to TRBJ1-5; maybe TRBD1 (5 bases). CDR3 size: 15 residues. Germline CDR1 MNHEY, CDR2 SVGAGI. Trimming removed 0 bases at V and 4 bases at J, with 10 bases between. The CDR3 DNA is TGTGCCAGCAGTTACTCGGGGGGTCAGAATCAGCCCCAGCATTTT. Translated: CASSYSGGQNQPQHF.

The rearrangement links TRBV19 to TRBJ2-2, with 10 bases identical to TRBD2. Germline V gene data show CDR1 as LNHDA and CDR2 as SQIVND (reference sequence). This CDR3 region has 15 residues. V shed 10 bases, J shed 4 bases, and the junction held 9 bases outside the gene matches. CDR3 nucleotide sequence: TGTGCCACCCAAAAGGTAGCGGGAGGCACCGGGGAGCTGTTTTTT. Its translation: CATQKVAGGTGELFF.

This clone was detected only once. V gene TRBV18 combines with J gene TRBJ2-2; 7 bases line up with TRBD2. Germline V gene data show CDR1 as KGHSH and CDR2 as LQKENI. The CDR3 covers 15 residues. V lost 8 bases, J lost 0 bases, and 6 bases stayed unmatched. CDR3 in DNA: TGTGCCAGCCTACGGGGGGTATCGAACACCGGGGAGCTGTTTTTT. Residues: CASLRGVSNTGELFF. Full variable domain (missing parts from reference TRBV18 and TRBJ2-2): NAGVMQNPRHLVRRRGQEARLRCSPMKGHSHVYWYRQLPEEGLKFMVYLQKENIIDESGMPKERFSAEFPKEGPSILRIQQVVRGDSAAYFCASLRGVSNTGELFFGEGSRLTVL.

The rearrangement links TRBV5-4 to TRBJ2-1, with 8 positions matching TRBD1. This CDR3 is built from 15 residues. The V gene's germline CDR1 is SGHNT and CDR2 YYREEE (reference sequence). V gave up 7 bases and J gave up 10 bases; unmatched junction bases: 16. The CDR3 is CASGTGDRSLREQFF. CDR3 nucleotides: TGTGCCAGCGGGACGGGGGACAGGTCCCTTCGGGAGCAGTTCTTC.

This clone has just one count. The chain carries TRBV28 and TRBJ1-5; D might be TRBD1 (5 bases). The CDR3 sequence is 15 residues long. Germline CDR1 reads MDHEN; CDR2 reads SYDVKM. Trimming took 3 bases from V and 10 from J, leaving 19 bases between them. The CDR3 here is CASSLGSGYGLPQHF. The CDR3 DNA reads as TGTGCCAGCAGTTTGGGGTCAGGGTATGGCCTTCCCCAGCATTTT.

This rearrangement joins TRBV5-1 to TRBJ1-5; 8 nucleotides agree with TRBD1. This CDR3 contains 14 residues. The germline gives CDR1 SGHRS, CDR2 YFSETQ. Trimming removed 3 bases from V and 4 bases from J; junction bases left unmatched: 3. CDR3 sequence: CASSSGQANQPQHF. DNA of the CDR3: TGCGCCAGCAGCTCGGGACAGGCGAATCAGCCCCAGCATTTT.

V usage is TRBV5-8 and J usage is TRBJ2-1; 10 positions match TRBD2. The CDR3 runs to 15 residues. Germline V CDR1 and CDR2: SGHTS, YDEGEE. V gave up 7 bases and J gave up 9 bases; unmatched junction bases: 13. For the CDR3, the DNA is TGTGCCAGCTACCTAGCGGGGGCCCTCAACATTGAGCAGTTCTTC. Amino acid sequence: CASYLAGALNIEQFF.

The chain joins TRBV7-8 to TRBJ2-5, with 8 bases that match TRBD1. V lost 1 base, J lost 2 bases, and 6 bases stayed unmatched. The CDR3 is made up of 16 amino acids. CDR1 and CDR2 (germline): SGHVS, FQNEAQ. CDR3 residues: CASSLVSRGLQETQYF. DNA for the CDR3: TGTGCCAGCAGCTTAGTTAGCAGGGGGCTTCAAGAGACCCAGTACTTC. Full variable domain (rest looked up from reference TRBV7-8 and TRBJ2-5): GAGVSQSPRYKVAKRGQDVALRCDPISGHVSLFWYQQALGQGPEFLTYFQNEAQLDKSGLPSDRFFAERPEGSVSTLKIQRTQQEDSAVYLCASSLVSRGLQETQYFGPGTRLLVL.

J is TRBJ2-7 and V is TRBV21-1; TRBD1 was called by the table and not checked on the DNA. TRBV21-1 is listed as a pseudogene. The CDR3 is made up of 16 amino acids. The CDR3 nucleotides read TGTGCCAGCAGCAAAGGGGCAGGGGACAGGGTTTACGAGCAGTACTTC. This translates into CASSKGAGDRVYEQYF.

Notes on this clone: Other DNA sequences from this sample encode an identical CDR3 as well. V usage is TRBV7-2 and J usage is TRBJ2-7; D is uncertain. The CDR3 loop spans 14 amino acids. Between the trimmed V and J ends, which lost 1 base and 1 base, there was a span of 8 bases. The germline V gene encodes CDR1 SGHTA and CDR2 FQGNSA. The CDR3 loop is CASSLVGRSYEQYF. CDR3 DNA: TGTGCCAGCAGCTTAGTAGGCAGGTCCTACGAGCAGTACTTC.

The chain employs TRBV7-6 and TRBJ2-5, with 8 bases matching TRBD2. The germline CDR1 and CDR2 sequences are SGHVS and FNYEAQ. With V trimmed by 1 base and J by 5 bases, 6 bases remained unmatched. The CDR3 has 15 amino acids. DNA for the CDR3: TGTGCCAGCAGCTTAGTGGGACTAGGGGGTGAGACCCAGTACTTC. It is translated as CASSLVGLGGETQYF.

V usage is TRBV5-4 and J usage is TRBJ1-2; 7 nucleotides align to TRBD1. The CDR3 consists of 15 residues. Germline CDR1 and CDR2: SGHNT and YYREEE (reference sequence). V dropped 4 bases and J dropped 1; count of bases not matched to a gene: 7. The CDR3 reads CASSPFRQGNYGYTF. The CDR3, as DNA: TGTGCCAGCAGCCCATTTCGACAGGGTAACTATGGCTACACCTTC. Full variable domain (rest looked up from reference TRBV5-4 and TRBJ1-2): ETGVTQSPTHLIKTRGQQVTLRCSSQSGHNTVSWYQQALGQGPQFIFQYYREEENGRGNFPPRFSGLQFPNYSSELNVNALELDDSALYLCASSPFRQGNYGYTFGSGTRLTVV.

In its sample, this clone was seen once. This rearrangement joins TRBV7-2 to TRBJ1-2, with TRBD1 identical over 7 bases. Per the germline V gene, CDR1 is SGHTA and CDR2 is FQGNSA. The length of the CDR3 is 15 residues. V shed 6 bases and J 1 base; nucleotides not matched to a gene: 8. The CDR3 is CASRRIRGLNYGYTF. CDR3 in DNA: TGTGCCAGCAGACGCATAAGGGGGCTTAACTATGGCTACACCTTC. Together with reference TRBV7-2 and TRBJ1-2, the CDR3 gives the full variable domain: GAGVSQSPSNKVTEKGKDVELRCDPISGHTALYWYRQSLGQGLEFLIYFQGNSAPDKSGLPSDRFSAERTGGSVSTLTIQRTQQEDSAVYLCASRRIRGLNYGYTFGSGTRLTVV.

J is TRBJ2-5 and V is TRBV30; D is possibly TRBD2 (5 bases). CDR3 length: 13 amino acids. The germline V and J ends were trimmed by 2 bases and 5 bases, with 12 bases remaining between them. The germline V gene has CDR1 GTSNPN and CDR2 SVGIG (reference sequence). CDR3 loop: CAWSFLRGETQYF. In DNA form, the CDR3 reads TGTGCCTGGAGTTTTTTGCGCGGGGAGACCCAGTACTTC.

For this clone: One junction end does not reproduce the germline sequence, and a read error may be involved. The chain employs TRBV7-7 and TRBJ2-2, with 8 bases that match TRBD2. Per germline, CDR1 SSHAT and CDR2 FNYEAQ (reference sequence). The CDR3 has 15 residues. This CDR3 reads CASSLAGTSTGELFF. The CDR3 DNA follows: TGTGCTAGCAGCTTAGCTGGGACTAGCACCGGGGAGCTGTTTTTT.

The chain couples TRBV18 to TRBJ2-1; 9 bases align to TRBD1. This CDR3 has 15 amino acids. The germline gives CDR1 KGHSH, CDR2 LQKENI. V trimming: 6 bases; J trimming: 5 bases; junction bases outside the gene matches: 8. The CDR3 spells CASSRRDRDNNEQFF. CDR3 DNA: TGTGCCAGCTCCCGCCGGGACAGGGATAACAATGAGCAGTTCTTC.

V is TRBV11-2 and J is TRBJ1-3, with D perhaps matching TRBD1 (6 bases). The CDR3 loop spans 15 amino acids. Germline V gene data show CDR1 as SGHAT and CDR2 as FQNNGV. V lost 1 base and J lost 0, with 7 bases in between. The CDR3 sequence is CASSLAGASGNTIYF. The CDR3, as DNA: TGTGCCAGCAGCTTAGCAGGGGCCTCTGGAAACACCATATATTTT.

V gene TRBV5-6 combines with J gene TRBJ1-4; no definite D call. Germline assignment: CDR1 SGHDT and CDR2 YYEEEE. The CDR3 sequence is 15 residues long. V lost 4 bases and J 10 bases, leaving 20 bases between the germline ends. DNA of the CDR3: TGTGCCAGCAGCATCGGCCAGCCGAGTCGCGGAAAACTGTTTTTT. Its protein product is CASSIGQPSRGKLFF.

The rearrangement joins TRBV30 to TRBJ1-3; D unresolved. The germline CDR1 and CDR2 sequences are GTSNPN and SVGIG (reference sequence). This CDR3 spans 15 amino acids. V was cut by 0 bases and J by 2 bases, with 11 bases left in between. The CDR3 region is CAWSVVSSPGNTIYF. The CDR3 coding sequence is TGTGCCTGGAGTGTGGTTTCCAGTCCTGGAAACACCATATATTTT. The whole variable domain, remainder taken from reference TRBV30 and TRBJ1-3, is SQTIHQWPATLVQPVGSPLSLECTVEGTSNPNLYWYRQAAGRGLQLLFYSVGIGQISSEVPQNLSASRPQDRQFILSSKKLLLSDSGFYLCAWSVVSSPGNTIYFGEGSWLTVV.

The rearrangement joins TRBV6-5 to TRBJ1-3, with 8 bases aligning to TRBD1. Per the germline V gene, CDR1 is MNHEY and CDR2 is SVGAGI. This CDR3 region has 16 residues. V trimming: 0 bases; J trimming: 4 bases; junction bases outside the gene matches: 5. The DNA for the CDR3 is TGTGCCAGCAGTTACTCTCAGGGGGCGGGAGGAAACACCATATATTTT. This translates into CASSYSQGAGGNTIYF.

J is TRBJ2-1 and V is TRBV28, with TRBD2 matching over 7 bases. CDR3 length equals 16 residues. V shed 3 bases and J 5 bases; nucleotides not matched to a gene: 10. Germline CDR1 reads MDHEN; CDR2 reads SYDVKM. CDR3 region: CASSFWGGVGDNEQFF. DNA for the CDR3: TGTGCCAGCAGTTTTTGGGGGGGAGTTGGTGACAATGAGCAGTTCTTC.

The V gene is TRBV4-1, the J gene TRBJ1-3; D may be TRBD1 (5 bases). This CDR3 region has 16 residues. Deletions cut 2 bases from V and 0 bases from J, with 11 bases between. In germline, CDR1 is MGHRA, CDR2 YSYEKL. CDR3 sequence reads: CASSQTSGFSGNTIYF. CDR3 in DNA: TGCGCCAGCAGCCAAACCTCAGGGTTCTCTGGAAACACCATATATTTT.